These 6 T cell receptor beta chains came from one sample sequenced in a study of T cells in Graves' hyperthyroidism and ophthalmopathy. Using RNA transcripts as the source, TCR beta CDR3 regions were amplified. Carried out on the TCR CDR3, a first-round RT-PCR used the HTBI primer set. TCRdb re-analysed the multiplex PCR reads in MiXCR, keeping a single row per CDR3 protein. The sample yields nearly 750,000 distinct CDR3 sequences, about a third seen once. What was sequenced was blood. These receptors were taken from a woman in her forties with Graves' hyperthyroidism.

The chain joins TRBV19 to TRBJ1-5; a possible D gene is TRBD1 (5 bases). This CDR3 is 18 amino acids long. Deletions cut 4 bases from V and 9 bases from J, with 28 bases between. Germline V gene data show CDR1 as LNHDA and CDR2 as SQIVND (reference sequence). For the CDR3, the DNA is TGTGCCAGTAGTAATATCGGTAAGGGACGGGTGGATGGTTGGCCCCAGCATTTT. Translated: CASSNIGKGRVDGWPQHF.

Notes on this clonotype: Possible read error: a much larger clone is one base away. The rearrangement links TRBV6-5 to TRBJ1-2, with D hard to call. Germline CDR1 reads MNHEY; CDR2 reads SVGAGI. The CDR3 is made up of 13 amino acids. Here the CDR3 reads CAISEWQTYGYTF. The CDR3 region has the DNA TGTGCCATCAGTGAATGGCAGACCTATGGCTACACCTTC.

This clonotype was recorded at least ten times. This sequence joins TRBV7-2 and TRBJ1-5; D is undetermined. From germline, CDR1 is SGHTA and CDR2 FQGNSA. V gave up 1 base and J gave up 0 bases, with 10 bases separating them. The CDR3 totals 16 residues. The CDR3 is CASSLETRFSNQPQHF. The CDR3 DNA is TGTGCCAGCAGCTTAGAAACGAGATTTAGCAATCAGCCCCAGCATTTT.

This clonotype came up many times. The CDR3 region is CASSLPGEPQHF. The CDR3 nucleotides read TGTGCCAGCAGCCTACCAGGCGAGCCCCAGCATTTT. The chain couples TRBV12-3 or TRBV12-4 to TRBJ1-5; unclear D gene. This CDR3 comprises 12 residues. Between the trimmed V and J ends, which lost 6 bases and 8 bases, there was a span of 11 bases.

V gene TRBV9 combines with J gene TRBJ1-1; 9 bases agree with TRBD1. Germline-derived CDR1 and CDR2 are SGDLS and YYNGEE. J gave up 4 bases and V 0 bases, and 10 bases lay outside the gene matches. The CDR3 contains 17 residues. The CDR3, as DNA: TGTGCCAGCAGCGTAGCGGACAGGGGTGTGAGGGTCACTGAAGCTTTCTTT. It specifies CASSVADRGVRVTEAFF.

The table lists this clonotype with a few counts. The chain combines TRBV6-5 with TRBJ1-5; perhaps TRBD1 as D (6 bases). The ends were cut back, 5 bases at V and 3 bases at J, with 14 bases in the middle. The CDR3 runs 15 residues. The germline V gene has CDR1 MNHEY and CDR2 SVGAGI. This CDR3 reads CASSEQTGANQPQHF. The CDR3 DNA follows: TGTGCCAGCAGTGAACAGACAGGCGCCAATCAGCCCCAGCATTTT.